Presented here are 10 T cell receptor beta chains from one specimen sequenced in a study of regulatory T cells in long-lasting Graves disease. Construction of TCR beta libraries relied on iRepertoire HTBI primers and on Arm-PCR targeting CDR3 regions. MiXCR, run by TCRdb on the multiplex PCR reads, gives a single entry per CDR3 protein. The profile shows some 450,000 distinct CDR3 sequences, over 15% of them singletons. Time point given: newly diagnosed GD, antithyroid drugs for less than 3 months. PBMC RNA was the source of the TCR library. The same sample was also studied in work on T cells in Graves' hyperthyroidism and ophthalmopathy.

The sample was peripheral blood mononuclear cells (PBMCs), taken at new diagnosis, from a patient treated with antithyroid drugs. The receptor set was obtained from a woman aged 30 to 39 with Graves disease.

This clonotype was recorded many times. The CDR3, as DNA: TGTGCCAGCAGCCCGGACAGGGGGCGAGGAAATGAGCAGTTCTTC. Translation gives CASSPDRGRGNEQFF. The genes are TRBV11-2 and TRBJ2-1, with 11 nucleotides matching TRBD1. Germline V gene lookup returns CDR1 SGHAT and CDR2 FQNNGV. V dropped 5 bases and J dropped 7; count of bases not matched to a gene: 7. This CDR3 has 15 residues.

This clonotype was seen many times. The chain has TRBV29-1 and TRBJ2-1; 11 bases line up with TRBD2. Germline trimming cut 4 bases from V and 10 bases from J; bases unmatched to any gene: 12. This CDR3 spans 15 amino acids. Germline values: CDR1 SQVTM, CDR2 ANQGSEA. The CDR3 here is CSVGPGLAAYTEQFF. As DNA, the CDR3 is TGCAGCGTTGGACCGGGACTAGCGGCATACACAGAGCAGTTCTTC.

The CDR3 sequence: CAISESLNTKPQHF. The CDR3 DNA is TGTGCCATCAGTGAGTCACTGAATACTAAGCCCCAGCATTTT. The chain carries TRBV10-3 and TRBJ1-5; D gene ambiguous. This CDR3 is 14 amino acids long. CDR1 is ENHRY, CDR2 SYGVKD, per germline. The V end lost 0 bases, the J end lost 8 bases, and 11 bases lay between the germline ends.

This clonotype was recorded many times. This chain joins TRBV27 and TRBJ1-1, with D hard to call. The V end lost 1 base, the J end lost 3 bases, and 12 bases lay between the germline ends. This CDR3 region has 15 residues. In germline, CDR1 is MNHEY, CDR2 SMNVEV (reference sequence). The CDR3 sequence is CASSLLRDSYTEAFF. DNA for the CDR3: TGTGCCAGCAGTTTATTAAGAGACTCCTACACTGAAGCTTTCTTT.

The sample holds a few counts of this clonotype. V usage is TRBV12-3 or TRBV12-4 and J usage is TRBJ2-1, with TRBD2 identical over 12 bases. The CDR3 runs to 16 residues. J was trimmed by 2 bases and V by 8 bases; bases with no gene match: 7. The CDR3 region has the DNA TGTGCCAGCGTCGATCTAGCGGGAGGGACCTACAATGAGCAGTTCTTC. This encodes CASVDLAGGTYNEQFF.

Only a few counts were recorded for this clonotype. This chain joins TRBV7-3 and TRBJ2-7; TRBD2 aligns across 7 bases. CDR1 is SGHTA and CDR2 is FQGTGA in the germline V gene. The CDR3 is made up of 13 amino acids. V was clipped by 3 bases and J by 4 bases; unmatched bases: 3. CDR3 nucleotide sequence: TGTGCCAGCAGCTTTACTAGCGAGTACGAGCAGTACTTC. Amino acid sequence: CASSFTSEYEQYF.

This clonotype was observed many times. The chain is built from TRBV7-9 and TRBJ2-7; maybe TRBD2 (5 bases). Germline loops: CDR1 SEHNR, CDR2 FQNEAQ (reference sequence). This CDR3 has 14 amino acids. V lost 2 bases, J lost 0 bases, and 8 bases lay in between. CDR3 amino acids: CASSLSTSSYEQYF. As DNA, the CDR3 is TGTGCCAGCAGCTTATCTACTAGCTCCTACGAGCAGTACTTC.

This sequence joins TRBV4-2 and TRBJ1-3; possible D gene TRBD1, 5 bases. Germline-derived CDR1 and CDR2 are LGHNA and YNFKEQ. This CDR3 contains 13 residues. This CDR3 is CAAGRGPGNTIYF. CDR3 bases: TGTGCAGCCGGACGGGGCCCCGGAAACACCATATATTTT.

This clonotype was observed at least ten times. This chain links TRBV28 with TRBJ2-7; 8 nucleotides match TRBD1. Germline loops: CDR1 MDHEN, CDR2 SYDVKM. J lost 2 bases, V lost 6 bases, and 3 bases had no gene match. This CDR3 region has 13 residues. The CDR3 DNA sequence: TGTGCCAGCAGGGACAGGGCGCCCTACGAGCAGTACTTC. It encodes CASRDRAPYEQYF.

The V call is TRBV20-1, the J call TRBJ1-2; D may be TRBD1 (5 bases). Germline V CDR1 and CDR2: DFQATT, SNEGSKA (reference sequence). The CDR3 loop spans 13 amino acids. V lost 0 bases to trimming and J lost 8 bases, with 13 bases between them. The CDR3 region is CSARDPQGSGYTF. As DNA, the CDR3 is TGCAGTGCTAGAGACCCTCAGGGATCCGGCTACACCTTC.